The clone carrying this T cell receptor beta chain was recorded once. The sample comes from a study of blood T cell repertoires in COVID-19. Study as a whole: Acute and convalescent COVID-19 specimens originated in the United States, Italy and Spain. Nucleic acid was either cDNA or gDNA, and it came from T cells, B-cell-depleted T cells, or PBMCs.

Germline CDR1 reads SGHRS; CDR2 reads YFSETQ. This CDR3 has 15 residues. V shed 0 bases and J 5 bases; nucleotides not matched to a gene: 6. Authors' processing steps: Reference gene primer amplification in the assay estimated nucleated cell counts. Sequencing was performed with immunoSEQ multiplex PCR; in TCRdb, only in-frame clones are kept and a portion is missing. V and J calls and clone size follow that table, whereas D and trimming were derived from the DNA. The sample yields about 190,000 clones, roughly 83% seen once. Material for sequencing was PBMCs or T cells enriched from blood (not recorded which). The chain joins TRBV5-1 to TRBJ1-2; 8 bases align to TRBD1. The sequence was collected from a woman aged 25 to 39 who had recovered from COVID-19. In nucleotides, the CDR3 is TGCGCCAGCAGCTTGGCCCCCGGACAGGGTTATGGCTACACCTTC. Protein product: CASSLAPGQGYGYTF.